These T cell receptor beta chains were read from a single sample in a study of cytomegalovirus exposure and HLA in healthy donors. The method was immunoSEQ multiplex PCR; TCRdb's version includes in-frame clones alone and lacks a portion of them. This sample has roughly 150,000 clones, with approximately 82% found just once. The material sequenced was PBMCs. These receptors were obtained from a woman in her 50s in good health and CMV-seropositive. The CDR3 runs from the conserved cysteine through the conserved F or W. D genes are given only for firm matches. Clone size is stated in some rows and not others, as once, few, many or a class when expanded.

cdr3_aa cdr3_nt j_call clone_size v_call d_call
CASSQQGGNQPQHF TGTGCCAGCAGTCAACAGGGGGGGAATCAGCCCCAGCATTTT TRBJ1-5 . TRBV7-9 TRBD1
CASTGTASTIYF TGTGCCAGTACCGGGACAGCCAGCACCATATATTTT TRBJ1-3 . TRBV19 TRBD1
CASSYSGGNEQYF TGTGCCAGCAGTTACTCGGGAGGGAACGAGCAGTACTTC TRBJ2-7 . TRBV6-5 TRBD2
CASSVEVATEAFF TGTGCCAGCAGCGTAGAAGTAGCCACTGAAGCTTTCTTT TRBJ1-1 . TRBV9 .
CASSWGGRQFF TGTGCCAGCAGCTGGGGGGGGCGGCAGTTCTTC TRBJ2-1 . TRBV5-6 .
CASSARGGGPPTQYF TGTGCCAGCAGCGCCCGCGGGGGGGGGCCTCCTACGCAGTATTTT TRBJ2-3 . TRBV5-4 TRBD2
CASSPLPGSSDGYTF TGTGCCAGCTCACCATTACCGGGGAGCTCCGATGGCTACACCTTC TRBJ1-2 . TRBV18 .
CASSQDGQTDQPQHF TGCGCCAGCAGCCAAGATGGACAGACCGATCAGCCCCAGCATTTT TRBJ1-5 once TRBV4-1 .
CASSPRTGGLSSYNEQFF TGTGCCAGCAGCCCCCGGACAGGGGGACTGAGCTCCTACAATGAGCAGTTCTTC TRBJ2-1 . TRBV7-2 TRBD1
CASSYNRARNNSPLHF TGTGCCAGCAGTTACAACAGGGCTCGCAATAATTCACCCCTCCACTTT TRBJ1-6 . TRBV6-5 .
CASSQPQGNEQFF TGCGCCAGCAGCCAACCGCAGGGGAATGAGCAGTTCTTC TRBJ2-1 . TRBV4-1 .
CASSPTGVDGYTF TGCGCCAGCAGCCCGACAGGGGTGGATGGCTACACCTTC TRBJ1-2 . TRBV5-1 TRBD1
CASSSPRGSEAFF TGTGCCAGCAGCTCTCCACGAGGATCTGAAGCTTTCTTT TRBJ1-1 . TRBV5-6 .
CATGTGGMSEQFF TGTGCCACCGGGACAGGGGGGATGAGTGAGCAGTTCTTC TRBJ2-1 . TRBV10-3 TRBD1
CASSLSGPGSPLHF TGTGCCAGCAGCTTATCAGGGCCGGGTTCACCCCTCCACTTT TRBJ1-6 . TRBV5-6 .
CASSPWGGGTDTQYF TGTGCCAGCAGCCCTTGGGGGGGAGGGACAGATACGCAGTATTTT TRBJ2-3 . TRBV11-2 TRBD2
CASSIEQGAEAFF TGTGCCAGCAGTATAGAACAGGGAGCTGAAGCTTTCTTT TRBJ1-1 . TRBV27 .
CAISPTGTSTSYEQYF TGTGCCATCAGCCCCACCGGGACTAGTACTTCCTACGAGCAGTACTTC TRBJ2-7 . TRBV10-3 TRBD2
CASSLKPGSTGELFF TGCGCCAGCAGCCTAAAGCCAGGGTCCACCGGGGAGCTGTTTTTT TRBJ2-2 . TRBV4-1 .
CASSLRANQPQHF TGTGCCAGCAGCTTGAGGGCCAATCAGCCCCAGCATTTT TRBJ1-5 once TRBV7-2 .
CASSFPPIAVSSYNEQFF TGTGCCAGCAGCTTTCCTCCTATAGCGGTAAGCTCCTACAATGAGCAGTTCTTC TRBJ2-1 . TRBV7-2 .
CASILGGSGNTIYF TGTGCCAGTATCCTCGGGGGCTCTGGAAACACCATATATTTT TRBJ1-3 . TRBV6-1 .
CASSVGVGDSSYEQYF TGTGCCAGCAGCGTAGGCGTGGGGGACTCCTCCTACGAGCAGTACTTC TRBJ2-7 . TRBV9 .
CAWSPGGLKNEQYF TGTGCCTGGAGCCCAGGGGGGCTAAAGAACGAGCAGTACTTC TRBJ2-7 . TRBV30 .
CASSAQSLTGVTEAFF TGTGCCAGCAGTGCCCAATCCCTGACAGGGGTCACTGAAGCTTTCTTT TRBJ1-1 . TRBV2 TRBD1
CASGPRDRTYEQYF TGTGCTAGTGGTCCCCGGGACAGGACCTACGAGCAGTACTTC TRBJ2-7 . TRBV12-5 TRBD1
CASSPQRGGLRGTGELFF TGTGCCAGCAGTCCCCAGCGGGGGGGCCTACGGGGCACCGGGGAGCTGTTTTTT TRBJ2-2 . TRBV2 TRBD2
CASSPGTGSYEQYF TGTGCCAGCAGCCCCGGGACAGGGTCCTACGAGCAGTACTTC TRBJ2-7 . TRBV7-2 TRBD1
CATSRGEGNDSPLHF TGTGCCACCAGCAGAGGTGAGGGTAATGATTCACCCCTCCACTTT TRBJ1-6 once TRBV15 .